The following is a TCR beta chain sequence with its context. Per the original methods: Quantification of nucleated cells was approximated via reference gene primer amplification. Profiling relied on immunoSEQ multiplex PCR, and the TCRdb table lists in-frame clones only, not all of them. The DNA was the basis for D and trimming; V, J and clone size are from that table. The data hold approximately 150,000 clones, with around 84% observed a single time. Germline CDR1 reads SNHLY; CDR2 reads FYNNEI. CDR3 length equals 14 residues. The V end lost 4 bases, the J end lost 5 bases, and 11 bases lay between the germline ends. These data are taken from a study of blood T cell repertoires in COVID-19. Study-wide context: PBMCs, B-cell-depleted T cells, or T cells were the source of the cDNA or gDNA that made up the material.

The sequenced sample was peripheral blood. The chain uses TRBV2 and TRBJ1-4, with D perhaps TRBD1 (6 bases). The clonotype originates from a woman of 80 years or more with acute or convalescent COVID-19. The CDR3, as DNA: TGTGCCAGCAGTGTTGGGGGCTACAATGAAAAACTGTTTTTT. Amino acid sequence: CASSVGGYNEKLFF.